This T cell receptor beta chain was retrieved from a study of Graves' ophthalmopathy and Graves' hyperthyroidism. There are many counts of this clonotype. The antigen remains unidentified. The CDR3 loop spans 12 amino acids. V gave up 3 bases and J gave up 2 bases, with 5 bases separating them. Germline V gives CDR1 SQVTM, CDR2 ANQGSEA. Study observations and caveats: Most expanded thyroid clonotypes above 0.001 frequency also appeared in blood.

Researchers took RNA transcripts and amplified TCR beta CDR3 regions from them. First-round RT-PCR with HTBI primers preceded a second-round multiplex PCR. TCRdb analysed the multiplex PCR reads with MiXCR anew, one entry per CDR3 protein. In the table there are over a million distinct CDR3 sequences, less than 45% of which are singletons. The gene calls are TRBV29-1 and TRBJ1-3, with D unresolved. This TCR derives from an adult man with Graves' hyperthyroidism. Sequenced input: peripheral blood or thyroid tissue (not recorded which). The CDR3 spells CSVDGAGNTIYF. The CDR3 coding sequence is TGCAGCGTTGATGGCGCTGGAAACACCATATATTTT.